A selection of T cell receptor beta chains follows, all from one sample in a study of cytomegalovirus exposure and HLA in healthy donors. Measured with immunoSEQ multiplex PCR; TCRdb has only the in-frame clones, and not every one. There are roughly 180,000 clones in the sample; around 80% occur only once, and under 1.5% lies in the top ten. The sequenced sample consisted of PBMCs. Receptors were obtained from a girl between 10 and 17 years old in good health and CMV-seropositive. Each CDR3 is given without its conserved first and last residue. The order of the fields is CDR3 protein, V gene, clone size, J gene. Size is omitted from some rows. Given values are once, few, many or a class for expanded clones.

ASSSPGGNYGYT | TRBV27 | . | TRBJ1-2
SVPDGNYGYT | TRBV29-1 | . | TRBJ1-2
ASSRDSTGTDTQY | TRBV7-2 | . | TRBJ2-3
ASSQSSGIENTEAF | TRBV4-1 | . | TRBJ1-1
ASSYTGTSNQPQH | TRBV6-6 | few | TRBJ1-5
ASSLRAGRYEQY | TRBV28 | . | TRBJ2-7
ASSGLAVSYEQY | TRBV10-2 | . | TRBJ2-7
ASSLAERLTDTQY | TRBV5-1 | . | TRBJ2-3
ASSPGSTEAF | TRBV9 | . | TRBJ1-1
ASSKRTVTEAF | TRBV21-1 | few | TRBJ1-1
ASSLVSAGQETQY | TRBV7-9 | . | TRBJ2-5
ASSLGLPGLAGEPWETQY | TRBV7-6 | . | TRBJ2-5
ATSRVVGDPYEQY | TRBV15 | . | TRBJ2-7
ASRQGALDEQY | TRBV5-6 | . | TRBJ2-7
ASSSHLAGVPGELF | TRBV13 | . | TRBJ2-2
ASSPKTGGLTEAF | TRBV7-9 | . | TRBJ1-1